The 5 T cell receptor beta chains below all came from one sample that was sequenced in a study of CD8+ T cells in alopecia areata. cDNA prepared by RNA extraction and subsequent reverse transcription served as the template for sequencing. This table comes from immunoSEQ multiplex PCR, and its TCRdb copy is limited to in-frame clones, with some not included. The data contain 110,000 to 150,000 clones, roughly 64% of them singletons. Sample: CD4+ T cells sorted from blood, taken at week 0. These receptor sequences come from a human donor with alopecia areata.

This clone was recorded a few times. The chain links TRBV7-2 to TRBJ2-7; possible D gene TRBD1, 5 bases. Trimming cost V 5 bases and J 0 bases, with 14 bases left between them. CDR3 size: 15 residues. CDR1 and CDR2 from the germline V gene are SGHTA and FQGNSA. In DNA, the CDR3 is TGTGCCAGCAGCCCAAGCCGCGACAGCTCCTACGAGCAGTACTTC. The encoded protein is CASSPSRDSSYEQYF.

The V call is TRBV5-4, the J call TRBJ2-3; 7 nucleotides match TRBD1. J was trimmed by 1 base and V by 4 bases; bases with no gene match: 6. Germline V gene data show CDR1 as SGHNT and CDR2 as YYREEE (reference sequence). The CDR3 is made up of 15 amino acids. Written as DNA, the CDR3 is TGTGCCAGCAGCCGCCGGGACAGCGGCACAGATACGCAGTATTTT. This encodes CASSRRDSGTDTQYF.

This chain connects TRBV30 to TRBJ1-3, with D unclear. Germline V gene lookup returns CDR1 GTSNPN and CDR2 SVGIG (reference sequence). Trimming cost V 2 bases and J 1 base, with 3 bases left between them. This CDR3 has 12 residues. The CDR3: CAWSSSGNTIYF. The CDR3 DNA follows: TGTGCCTGGAGTTCTTCTGGAAACACCATATATTTT.

The chain links TRBV29-1 to TRBJ1-2, with D unclear. The CDR3 totals 12 residues. Germline CDR1 reads SQVTM; CDR2 reads ANQGSEA. The germline V and J ends were trimmed by 2 bases and 4 bases, with 8 bases remaining between them. CDR3 amino acids: CSVENRGYGYTF. The CDR3 DNA is TGCAGCGTTGAAAACCGCGGCTATGGCTACACCTTC.

The V and J genes are TRBV15 and TRBJ1-6, with TRBD1 matching over 9 bases. The CDR3 has 15 residues. The germline gives CDR1 LNHNV, CDR2 YYDKDF (reference sequence). V lost 1 base to trimming and J lost 7 bases; unmatched junction nucleotides: 2. CDR3 region: CATSRATGGNSPLHF. Written as DNA, the CDR3 is TGTGCCACCAGCAGAGCGACAGGGGGAAATTCACCCCTCCACTTT.